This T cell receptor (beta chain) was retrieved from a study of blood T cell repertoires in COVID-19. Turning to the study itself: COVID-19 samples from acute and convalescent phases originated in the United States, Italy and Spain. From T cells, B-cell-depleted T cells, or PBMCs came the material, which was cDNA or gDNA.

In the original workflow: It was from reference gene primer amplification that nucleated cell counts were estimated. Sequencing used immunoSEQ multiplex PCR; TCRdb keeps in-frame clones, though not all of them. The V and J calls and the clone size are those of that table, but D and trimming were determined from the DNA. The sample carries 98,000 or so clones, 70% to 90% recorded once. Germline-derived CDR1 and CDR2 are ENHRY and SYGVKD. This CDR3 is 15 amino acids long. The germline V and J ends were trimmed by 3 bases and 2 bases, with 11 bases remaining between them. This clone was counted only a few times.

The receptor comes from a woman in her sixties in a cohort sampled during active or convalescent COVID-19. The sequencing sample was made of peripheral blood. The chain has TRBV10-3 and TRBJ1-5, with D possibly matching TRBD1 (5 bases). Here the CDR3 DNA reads TGTGCCATCAGTGATGGCAGGGTGGGCAATCAGCCCCAGCATTTT. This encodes CAISDGRVGNQPQHF.